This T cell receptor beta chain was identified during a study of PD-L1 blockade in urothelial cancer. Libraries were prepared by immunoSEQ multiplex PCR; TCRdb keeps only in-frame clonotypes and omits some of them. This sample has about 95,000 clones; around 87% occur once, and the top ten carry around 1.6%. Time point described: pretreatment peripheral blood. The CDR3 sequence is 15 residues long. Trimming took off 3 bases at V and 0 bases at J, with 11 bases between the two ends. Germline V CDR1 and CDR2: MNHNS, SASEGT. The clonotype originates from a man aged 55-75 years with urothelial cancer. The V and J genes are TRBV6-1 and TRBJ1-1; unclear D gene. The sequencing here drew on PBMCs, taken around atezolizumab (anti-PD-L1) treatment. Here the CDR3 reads CASSDPGGLNTEAFF. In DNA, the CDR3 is TGTGCCAGCAGTGATCCAGGAGGTTTGAACACTGAAGCTTTCTTT.